This TCR beta chain appears in the sequencing data of a study of Siglec-9 on CD8 T cells in melanoma. General study points: An effector memory CD8+ subset marked by Siglec-9 reportedly appeared to gather in melanoma.

Germline V gives CDR1 PRHDT, CDR2 FYEKMQ (reference sequence). This CDR3 has 18 amino acids. With 5 bases clipped from V and 0 bases from J, the junction kept 4 bases outside the gene matches. Regarding this clone: Its antigen is currently unknown.

The method was immunoSEQ multiplex PCR; TCRdb's version includes in-frame clones alone and lacks a portion of them. Of more than 25,000 clones detected, about 80% appear once; the ten largest clones hold under 6.5%. The TCR sequence derives from a human donor in good health. Material for sequencing was Siglec-9- CD8+ T cells sorted from blood. The V gene is TRBV13, the J gene TRBJ2-6; 13 nucleotides line up with TRBD2. Here the CDR3 DNA reads TGTGCCAGCAGCCTGGGACTAGCGGGGACCTCTGGGGCCAACGTCCTGACTTTC. Protein product: CASSLGLAGTSGANVLTF.